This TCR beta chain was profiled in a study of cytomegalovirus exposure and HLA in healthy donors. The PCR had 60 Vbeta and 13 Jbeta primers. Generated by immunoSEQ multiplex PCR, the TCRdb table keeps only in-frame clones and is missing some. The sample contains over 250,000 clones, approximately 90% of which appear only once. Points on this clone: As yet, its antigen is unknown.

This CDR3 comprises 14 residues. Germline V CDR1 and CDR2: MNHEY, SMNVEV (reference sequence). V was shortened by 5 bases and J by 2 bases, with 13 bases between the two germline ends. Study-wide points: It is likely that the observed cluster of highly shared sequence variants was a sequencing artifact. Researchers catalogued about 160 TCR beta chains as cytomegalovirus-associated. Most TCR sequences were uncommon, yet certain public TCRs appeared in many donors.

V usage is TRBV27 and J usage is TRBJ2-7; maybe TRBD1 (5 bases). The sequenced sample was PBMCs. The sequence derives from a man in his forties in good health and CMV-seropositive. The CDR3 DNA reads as TGTGCCAGCAGTGCCGCTGAAGGGGCCTACGAGCAGTACTTC. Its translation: CASSAAEGAYEQYF.